The 21 T cell receptor beta chains below all came from one sample that was sequenced in a study of OX40 agonist ivuxolimab in advanced cancers. Libraries were prepared by immunoSEQ multiplex PCR; TCRdb keeps only in-frame clonotypes and omits some of them. The sample includes some 98,000 clones, about 80% of them seen just once. The source material was CD4+ or CD8+ T cells sorted from blood, sampled in a trial of the OX40 agonist ivuxolimab. These TCRs come from an adult with an advanced solid tumor such as melanoma, head and neck, liver or kidney cancer.

This clone appeared a single time. The chain combines TRBV5-1 with TRBJ2-3, with D tentatively TRBD1 (5 bases). Trimming stripped 5 bases from V and 0 bases from J, with 10 bases between. In germline, CDR1 is SGHRS, CDR2 YFSETQ. This CDR3 spans 14 amino acids. The CDR3 loop reads CASRPGASTDTQYF. The CDR3 DNA sequence: TGCGCCAGCAGGCCTGGGGCTAGCACAGATACGCAGTATTTT.

The rearrangement links TRBV7-9 to TRBJ1-2, with 10 bases aligning to TRBD1. The length of the CDR3 is 14 residues. The germline gives CDR1 SEHNR, CDR2 FQNEAQ (reference sequence). V lost 2 bases and J lost 7; bases outside the gene matches: 4. The CDR3 DNA follows: TGTGCCAGCAGCTTAACGACAGGGGGCAGTGGCTACACCTTC. It specifies CASSLTTGGSGYTF.

The chain is built from TRBV7-7 and TRBJ2-5; D might be TRBD1 (5 bases). The V end lost 4 bases, the J end lost 7 bases, and 16 bases lay between the germline ends. Germline CDR1 and CDR2: SSHAT and FNYEAQ (reference sequence). The CDR3 is made up of 14 amino acids. The CDR3 loop reads CASSSIGEGVTQYF. The CDR3, as DNA: TGTGCCAGCAGCTCTATAGGGGAAGGCGTGACCCAGTACTTC.

The genes are TRBV14 and TRBJ1-2; D is unclear. Per germline, CDR1 SGHDN and CDR2 FVKESK. This CDR3 spans 13 amino acids. Deletions cut 0 bases from V and 8 bases from J, with 10 bases between. CDR3 coding DNA: TGTGCCAGCAGCCAAGACCAACAGTGGGGCTACACCTTC. Its protein is CASSQDQQWGYTF.

The V call is TRBV18, the J call TRBJ2-5, with D perhaps TRBD1 (7 bases). Between the trimmed V and J ends, which lost 3 bases and 5 bases, there was a span of 10 bases. Germline loops: CDR1 KGHSH, CDR2 LQKENI. The CDR3 sequence is 13 residues long. The CDR3 region is CASSPQGGETQYF. The CDR3 DNA reads as TGTGCCAGCTCACCTCAGGGGGGCGAGACCCAGTACTTC.

The chain combines TRBV6-6 with TRBJ1-2, with 9 bases matching TRBD1. There are 14 residues in the CDR3. CDR1 is MNHNY, CDR2 SVGAGI, per germline (reference sequence). Trimming removed 10 bases from V and 1 base from J; junction bases left unmatched: 7. The CDR3 reads CAIFGTGLNYGYTF. As DNA, the CDR3 is TGTGCCATTTTCGGGACAGGGCTTAACTATGGCTACACCTTC.

The rearrangement joins TRBV7-3 to TRBJ2-3; D remains ambiguous. V was shortened by 1 base and J by 0 bases, with 8 bases between the two germline ends. The CDR3 is 15 residues long. The V gene's germline CDR1 is SGHTA and CDR2 FQGTGA. The CDR3 reads CASSLMALSTDTQYF. The CDR3 coding sequence is TGTGCCAGCAGCTTAATGGCCCTAAGCACAGATACGCAGTATTTT.

J is TRBJ2-7 and V is TRBV2; D remains ambiguous. This CDR3 comprises 14 residues. V shed 3 bases and J shed 0 bases, with 9 bases lying between them. The V gene's germline CDR1 is SNHLY and CDR2 FYNNEI. The CDR3 nucleotides read TGTGCCAGCAGTGATTGGCCTGTCTCCTACGAGCAGTACTTC. This encodes CASSDWPVSYEQYF.

The chain joins TRBV4-1 to TRBJ1-1; D ambiguous. This CDR3 contains 14 residues. Trimming left V 4 bases short and J 5 bases short, with 14 bases between. CDR1 is MGHRA, CDR2 YSYEKL, per germline. CDR3 coding DNA: TGCGCCAGCAGCCCCGAGGCTGGGATTACTGAAGCTTTCTTT. Protein: CASSPEAGITEAFF.

The chain uses TRBV7-2 and TRBJ1-3, with D tentatively TRBD1 (5 bases). Germline V gene sequence: CDR1 SGHTA, CDR2 FQGNSA. The CDR3 sequence is 16 residues long. The germline V and J ends were trimmed by 2 bases and 0 bases, with 11 bases remaining between them. CDR3 coding DNA: TGTGCCAGCAGCTTAACTAGCGGGACCTCTGGAAACACCATATATTTT. This codes for CASSLTSGTSGNTIYF.

CDR3 amino acids: CASSLASPPTNEKLFF. CDR3 DNA sequence: TGTGCCAGCAGCTTAGCGTCACCTCCAACTAATGAAAAACTGTTTTTT. V is TRBV7-2 and J is TRBJ1-4; D is uncertain. Germline CDR1 SGHTA, CDR2 FQGNSA. This CDR3 contains 16 residues. The ends were cut back, 0 bases at V and 0 bases at J, with 8 bases in the middle.

V gene TRBV20-1 combines with J gene TRBJ2-7; no clear D. Germline assignment: CDR1 DFQATT and CDR2 SNEGSKA (reference sequence). The germline V and J ends were trimmed by 3 bases and 2 bases, with 5 bases remaining between them. The CDR3 is 11 amino acids. CDR3 in amino acids: CSASDTYEQYF. DNA of the CDR3: TGCAGTGCTAGTGACACCTACGAGCAGTACTTC.

The gene calls are TRBV28 and TRBJ2-2; D not certain. This CDR3 spans 14 amino acids. Trimming took 7 bases from V and 2 from J, leaving 11 bases between them. Germline CDR1 MDHEN, CDR2 SYDVKM. The CDR3 is CASKSATNTGELFF. The CDR3 DNA sequence: TGTGCCAGCAAATCAGCTACCAACACCGGGGAGCTGTTTTTT.

The V gene is TRBV11-1, the J gene TRBJ2-5, with D perhaps assigned TRBD1 or TRBD2 (6 bases each). Germline CDR1 is SGHAT and CDR2 is FQDESV (reference sequence). Trimming cost V 6 bases and J 2 bases, with 16 bases left between them. There are 15 residues in the CDR3. CDR3 amino acids: CASRGRGVPQETQYF. The CDR3 bases are TGTGCCAGCAGAGGAAGGGGGGTACCTCAAGAGACCCAGTACTTC.

J is TRBJ2-2 and V is TRBV28, with D perhaps matching TRBD1 (6 bases). This CDR3 is built from 15 residues. Germline V gene data show CDR1 as MDHEN and CDR2 as SYDVKM. Trimming took 7 bases from V and 7 from J, leaving 19 bases between them. The CDR3, as DNA: TGTGCCAGCATCCCGTCGACAGGCCAAGGCGGGGAGCTGTTTTTT. It is translated as CASIPSTGQGGELFF. The variable domain in full, with the rest retrieved from reference TRBV28 and TRBJ2-2, is DVKVTQSSRYLVKRTGEKVFLECVQDMDHENMFWYRQDPGLGLRLIYFSYDVKMKEKGDIPEGYSVSREKKERFSLILESASTNQTSMYLCASIPSTGQGGELFFGEGSRLTVL.

The chain uses TRBV4-2 and TRBJ2-5, with 9 bases identical to TRBD2. The germline CDR1 and CDR2 sequences are LGHNA and YNFKEQ. The CDR3 is 16 amino acids. After removal of 3 bases from V and 0 bases from J, the junction contained 5 bases not matched to a gene. In DNA form, the CDR3 reads TGTGCCAGCAGCCAGCGACTAGCGGCGTACCAAGAGACCCAGTACTTC. Translated: CASSQRLAAYQETQYF.

As for this clone: Other DNA sequences of this sample code for an identical CDR3. The gene calls are TRBV28 and TRBJ1-4, with D uncertain. The CDR3 loop spans 14 amino acids. The germline V and J ends were trimmed by 2 bases and 0 bases, with 4 bases remaining between them. Germline V CDR1 and CDR2: MDHEN, SYDVKM. This CDR3 reads CASSLPATNEKLFF. The DNA for the CDR3 is TGTGCCAGCAGTTTACCCGCAACTAATGAAAAACTGTTTTTT. Drawing the rest from reference TRBV28 and TRBJ1-4, the complete variable domain is DVKVTQSSRYLVKRTGEKVFLECVQDMDHENMFWYRQDPGLGLRLIYFSYDVKMKEKGDIPEGYSVSREKKERFSLILESASTNQTSMYLCASSLPATNEKLFFGSGTQLSVL.

Ten or more counts support this clone. This chain joins TRBV11-2 and TRBJ1-6; D is unclear. Looked up from germline, CDR1 is SGHAT and CDR2 is FQNNGV. The V and J ends lost 0 bases and 9 bases respectively, with 12 bases between them. The CDR3 has 15 residues. CDR3 residues: CASSLDPTSRSPLHF. In DNA form, the CDR3 reads TGTGCCAGCAGCTTAGATCCAACCTCGCGTTCACCCCTCCACTTT.

This clone has just a few counts. The chain has TRBV7-9 and TRBJ2-7; D is uncertain. Trimming shortened V by 4 bases and J by 4 bases, and 14 bases separated the two germline ends. Germline CDR1 SEHNR, CDR2 FQNEAQ (reference sequence). This CDR3 comprises 14 residues. In nucleotides, the CDR3 is TGTGCCAGCAGCTCCACAGCTTCTCGATACGAGCAGTACTTC. Protein: CASSSTASRYEQYF. Together with reference TRBV7-9 and TRBJ2-7, the CDR3 gives the full variable domain: DTGVSQNPRHKITKRGQNVTFRCDPISEHNRLYWYRQTLGQGPEFLTYFQNEAQLEKSRLLSDRFSAERPKGSFSTLEIQRTEQGDSAMYLCASSSTASRYEQYFGPGTRLTVT.

In DNA form, the CDR3 reads TGCGCCAGCAGCTTGGACGTCAGGGGGTACTATGGCTACACCTTC. Its translation: CASSLDVRGYYGYTF. This chain links TRBV5-1 with TRBJ1-2; 7 bases are a match to TRBD1. Germline assignment: CDR1 SGHRS and CDR2 YFSETQ. This CDR3 is built from 15 residues. After removal of 0 bases from V and 3 bases from J, the junction contained 5 bases not matched to a gene.

The V gene is TRBV9, the J gene TRBJ2-7, with a possible D match to TRBD2 (7 bases). The CDR3 runs to 17 residues. In germline, CDR1 is SGDLS, CDR2 YYNGEE. Trimming removed 4 bases at V and 6 bases at J, with 26 bases between. For the CDR3, the DNA is TGTGCCAGCAGCCCGTCCCTTTCTAGCGAAAGGGGGGGCGAGCAGTACTTC. Translating it yields CASSPSLSSERGGEQYF.